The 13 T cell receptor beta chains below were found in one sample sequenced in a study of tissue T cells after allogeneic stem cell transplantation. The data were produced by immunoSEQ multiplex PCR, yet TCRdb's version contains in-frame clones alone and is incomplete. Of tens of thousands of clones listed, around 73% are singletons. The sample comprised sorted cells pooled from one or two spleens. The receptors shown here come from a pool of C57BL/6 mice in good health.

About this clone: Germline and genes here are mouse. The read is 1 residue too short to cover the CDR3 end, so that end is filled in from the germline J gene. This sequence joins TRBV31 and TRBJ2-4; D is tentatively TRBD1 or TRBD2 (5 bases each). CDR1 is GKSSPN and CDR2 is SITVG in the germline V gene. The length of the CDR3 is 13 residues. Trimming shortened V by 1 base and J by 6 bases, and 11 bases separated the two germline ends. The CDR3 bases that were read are TGTGCCTGGAGTCCGGAGGGGACCAACACCTTGTAC. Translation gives CAWSPEGTNTLY. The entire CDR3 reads CAWSPEGTNTLYF.

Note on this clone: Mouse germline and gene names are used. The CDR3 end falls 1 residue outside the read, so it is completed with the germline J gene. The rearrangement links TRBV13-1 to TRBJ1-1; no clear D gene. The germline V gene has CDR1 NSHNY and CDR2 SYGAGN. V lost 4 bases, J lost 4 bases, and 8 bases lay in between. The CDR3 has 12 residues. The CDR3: CASSPDITEVFF. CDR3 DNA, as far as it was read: TGTGCCAGCAGTCCTGACATCACAGAAGTCTTC.

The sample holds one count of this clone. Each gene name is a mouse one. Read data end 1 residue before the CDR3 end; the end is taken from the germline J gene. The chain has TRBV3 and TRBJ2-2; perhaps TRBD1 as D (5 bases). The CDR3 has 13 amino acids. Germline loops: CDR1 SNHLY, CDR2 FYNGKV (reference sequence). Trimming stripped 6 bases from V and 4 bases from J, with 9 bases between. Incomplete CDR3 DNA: TGTGCCAGCAGTCAGAGGGGCACCGGGCAGCTCTAC. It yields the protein CASSQRGTGQLY. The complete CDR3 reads CASSQRGTGQLYF.

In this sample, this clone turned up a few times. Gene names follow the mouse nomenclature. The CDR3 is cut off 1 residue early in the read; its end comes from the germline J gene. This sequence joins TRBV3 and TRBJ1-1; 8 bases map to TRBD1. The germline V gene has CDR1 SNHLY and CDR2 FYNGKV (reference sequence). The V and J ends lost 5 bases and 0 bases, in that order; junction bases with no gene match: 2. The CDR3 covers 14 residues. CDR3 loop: CASSLQGANTEVFF. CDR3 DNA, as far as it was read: TGTGCCAGCAGCCTACAGGGGGCAAACACAGAAGTCTTC.

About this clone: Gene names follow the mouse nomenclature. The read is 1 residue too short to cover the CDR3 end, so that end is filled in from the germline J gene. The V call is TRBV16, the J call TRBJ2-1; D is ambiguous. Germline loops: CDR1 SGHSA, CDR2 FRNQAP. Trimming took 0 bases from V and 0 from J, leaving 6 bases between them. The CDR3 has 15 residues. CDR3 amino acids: CASSLETFNYAEQFF. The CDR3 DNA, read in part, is TGTGCAAGCAGCTTAGAGACATTTAACTATGCTGAGCAGTTC.

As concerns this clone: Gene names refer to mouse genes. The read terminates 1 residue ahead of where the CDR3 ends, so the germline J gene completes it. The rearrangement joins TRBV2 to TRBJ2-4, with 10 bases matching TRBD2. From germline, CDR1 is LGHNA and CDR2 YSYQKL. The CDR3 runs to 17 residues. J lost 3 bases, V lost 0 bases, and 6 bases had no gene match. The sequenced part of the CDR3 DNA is TGTGCCAGCAGCCAAGATATCTGGGGGGGCGCCCAAAACACCTTGTAC. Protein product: CASSQDIWGGAQNTLY. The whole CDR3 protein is CASSQDIWGGAQNTLYF.

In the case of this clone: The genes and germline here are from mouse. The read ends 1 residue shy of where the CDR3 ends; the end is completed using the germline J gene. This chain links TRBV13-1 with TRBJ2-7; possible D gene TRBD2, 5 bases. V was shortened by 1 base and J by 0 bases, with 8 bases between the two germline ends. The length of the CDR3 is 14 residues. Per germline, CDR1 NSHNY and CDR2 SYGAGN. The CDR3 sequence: CASSDLGSSYEQYF. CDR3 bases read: TGTGCCAGCAGTGATCTGGGAAGCTCCTATGAACAGTAC.

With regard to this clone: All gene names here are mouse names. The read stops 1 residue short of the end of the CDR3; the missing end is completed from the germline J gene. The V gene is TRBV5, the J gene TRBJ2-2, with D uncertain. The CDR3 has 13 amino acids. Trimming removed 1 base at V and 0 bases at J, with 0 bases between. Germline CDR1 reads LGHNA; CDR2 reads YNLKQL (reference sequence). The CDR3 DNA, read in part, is TGTGCCAGCAGCCAAGCAAACACCGGGCAGCTCTAC. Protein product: CASSQANTGQLY. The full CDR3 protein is CASSQANTGQLYF.

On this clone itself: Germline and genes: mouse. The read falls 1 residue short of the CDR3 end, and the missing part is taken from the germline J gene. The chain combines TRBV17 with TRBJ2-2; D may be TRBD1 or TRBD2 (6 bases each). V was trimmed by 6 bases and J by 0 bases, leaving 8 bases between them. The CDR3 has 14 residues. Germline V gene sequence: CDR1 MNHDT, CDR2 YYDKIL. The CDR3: CASRRGANTGQLYF. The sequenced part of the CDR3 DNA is TGTGCTAGCAGGAGGGGGGCAAACACCGGGCAGCTCTAC.

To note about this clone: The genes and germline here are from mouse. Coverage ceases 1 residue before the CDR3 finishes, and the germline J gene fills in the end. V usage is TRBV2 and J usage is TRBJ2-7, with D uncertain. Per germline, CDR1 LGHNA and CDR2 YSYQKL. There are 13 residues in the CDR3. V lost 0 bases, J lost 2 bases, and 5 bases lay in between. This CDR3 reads CASSQDTTYEQYF. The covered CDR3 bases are TGTGCCAGCAGCCAAGATACTACCTATGAACAGTAC.

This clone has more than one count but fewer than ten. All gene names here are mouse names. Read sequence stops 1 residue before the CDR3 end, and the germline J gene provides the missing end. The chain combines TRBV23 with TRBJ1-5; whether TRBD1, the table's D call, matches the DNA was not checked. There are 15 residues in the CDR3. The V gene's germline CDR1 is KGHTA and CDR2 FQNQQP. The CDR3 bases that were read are TGCTCCAGCGGACAGGGCGGAGGGTACAACCAGGCTCCGCTT. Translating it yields CSSGQGGGYNQAPL. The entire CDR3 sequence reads CSSGQGGGYNQAPLF.

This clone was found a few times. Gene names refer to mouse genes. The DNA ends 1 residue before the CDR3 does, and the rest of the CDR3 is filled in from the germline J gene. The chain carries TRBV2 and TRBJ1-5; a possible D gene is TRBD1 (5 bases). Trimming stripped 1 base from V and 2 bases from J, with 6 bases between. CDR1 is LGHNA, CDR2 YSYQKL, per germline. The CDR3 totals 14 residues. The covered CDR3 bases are TGTGCCAGCAGCCAAGGGACATACAACCAGGCTCCGCTT. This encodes CASSQGTYNQAPL. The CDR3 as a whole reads CASSQGTYNQAPLF.

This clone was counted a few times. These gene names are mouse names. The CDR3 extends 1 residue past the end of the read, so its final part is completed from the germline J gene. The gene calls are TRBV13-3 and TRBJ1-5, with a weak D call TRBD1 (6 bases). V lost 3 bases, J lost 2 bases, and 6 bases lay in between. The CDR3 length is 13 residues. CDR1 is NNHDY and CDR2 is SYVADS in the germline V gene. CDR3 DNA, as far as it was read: TGTGCCAGCAGTGGGACAGACAACCAGGCTCCGCTT. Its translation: CASSGTDNQAPL. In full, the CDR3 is CASSGTDNQAPLF.